What follows are 25 T cell receptor beta chains derived from one specimen sequenced in a study of blood T cell repertoires in COVID-19 (dated by TCRdb to 2018 to 2021). Library method: the immunoSEQ multiplex PCR assay. This is the immuneACCESS table as TCRdb keeps it, with only in-frame sequences that have V and J called. A part of the clones is gone; compared with another copy, unresolved V genes explain less than half, and the rest is unexplained. This sample holds about 130,000 clones; about four fifths were observed only once. 12% of the sample rests with the top ten. Sequencing was performed on peripheral blood. These receptors were obtained from a woman aged 60-75 years with acute or convalescent COVID-19.

This chain uses TRBV6-5 with TRBJ2-7; D not certain. Looked up from germline, CDR1 is MNHEY and CDR2 is SVGAGI. This CDR3 contains 15 residues. V lost 0 bases to trimming and J lost 2 bases, with 11 bases between them. CDR3 coding DNA: TGTGCCAGCAGTTACTCGAATAGAGGTACCTACGAGCAGTACTTC. Its protein is CASSYSNRGTYEQYF.

In its sample, this clone was seen a few times. The chain combines TRBV19 with TRBJ1-4; TRBD1 matches 10 bases. The germline V gene encodes CDR1 LNHDA and CDR2 SQIVND (reference sequence). The CDR3 consists of 14 residues. V trimming: 6 bases; J trimming: 10 bases; junction bases outside the gene matches: 8. In DNA, the CDR3 is TGTGCCAGTAGCTCCGGGACAGGGGAGGGAAAACTGTTTTTT. It translates to CASSSGTGEGKLFF.

The rearrangement uses TRBV19 and TRBJ1-1; D call uncertain. The CDR3 consists of 14 residues. Germline CDR1 LNHDA, CDR2 SQIVND (reference sequence). Trimming shortened V by 5 bases and J by 4 bases, and 14 bases separated the two germline ends. The DNA for the CDR3 is TGTGCCAGTAGTGACGGAGTGACCAGCACTGAAGCTTTCTTT. It specifies CASSDGVTSTEAFF. Complete variable domain (other parts from reference TRBV19 and TRBJ1-1): DGGITQSPKYLFRKEGQNVTLSCEQNLNHDAMYWYRQDPGQGLRLIYYSQIVNDFQKGDIAEGYSVSREKKESFPLTVTSAQKNPTAFYLCASSDGVTSTEAFFGQGTRLTVV.

This rearrangement joins TRBV2 to TRBJ1-2; possibly TRBD1 for D (5 bases). This CDR3 is built from 11 residues. The V end was cut by 6 bases, the J end by 4 bases, with 6 bases between. Germline V gene sequence: CDR1 SNHLY, CDR2 FYNNEI. Here the CDR3 reads CASRGLYGYTF. The CDR3 nucleotides are TGTGCCAGCAGGGGACTCTATGGCTACACCTTC.

The chain employs TRBV5-1 and TRBJ1-6, with TRBD1 as a possible D gene (5 bases). The CDR3 is 15 residues long. Between the trimmed V and J ends, which lost 4 bases and 3 bases, there was a span of 11 bases. Germline values: CDR1 SGHRS, CDR2 YFSETQ. DNA of the CDR3: TGCGCCAGCAGCAAGACGGGGGTCTATAATTCACCCCTCCACTTT. It specifies CASSKTGVYNSPLHF. Supplemented by reference TRBV5-1 and TRBJ1-6, the full variable domain reads KAGVTQTPRYLIKTRGQQVTLSCSPISGHRSVSWYQQTPGQGLQFLFEYFSETQRNKGNFPGRFSGRQFSNSRSEMNVSTLELGDSALYLCASSKTGVYNSPLHFGNGTRLTVT.

This clone was detected once. The chain has TRBV7-2 and TRBJ2-5; D is undetermined. V lost 0 bases and J 1 base, leaving 6 bases between the germline ends. The CDR3 is 14 amino acids. The germline V gene encodes CDR1 SGHTA and CDR2 FQGNSA. DNA for the CDR3: TGTGCCAGCAGCTTAGCGGCCTTCCAAGAGACCCAGTACTTC. This codes for CASSLAAFQETQYF. Complete variable domain (other parts from reference TRBV7-2 and TRBJ2-5): GAGVSQSPSNKVTEKGKDVELRCDPISGHTALYWYRQSLGQGLEFLIYFQGNSAPDKSGLPSDRFSAERTGGSVSTLTIQRTQQEDSAVYLCASSLAAFQETQYFGPGTRLLVL.

V gene TRBV6-5 combines with J gene TRBJ1-2; D is uncertain. The length of the CDR3 is 15 residues. Trimming took 9 bases from V and 5 from J, leaving 22 bases between them. Germline lookup yields CDR1 MNHEY and CDR2 SVGAGI. CDR3 loop: CASTPAPGLPYGYTF. The CDR3 nucleotides are TGTGCCAGTACCCCAGCACCTGGGCTTCCTTATGGCTACACCTTC.

The genes are TRBV6-5 and TRBJ2-1; D is uncertain. Germline-derived CDR1 and CDR2 are MNHEY and SVGAGI. The CDR3 totals 11 residues. V lost 5 bases and J 5 bases, leaving 4 bases between the germline ends. The DNA for the CDR3 is TGTGCCAGCAGTCTTAACAATGAGCAGTTCTTC. Its translation: CASSLNNEQFF.

The V gene is TRBV5-4, the J gene TRBJ1-2; D is unresolved. The germline V gene has CDR1 SGHNT and CDR2 YYREEE (reference sequence). Trimming took off 5 bases at V and 4 bases at J, with 15 bases between the two ends. The CDR3 totals 14 residues. CDR3 in DNA: TGTGCCAGCAGTTTAGCGGCTGCAGTCTATGGCTACACCTTC. This gives the protein CASSLAAAVYGYTF.

The chain employs TRBV7-2 and TRBJ1-1, with a possible D match to TRBD1 (5 bases). Germline V lookup: CDR1 SGHTA, CDR2 FQGNSA. The CDR3 is made up of 13 amino acids. V lost 7 bases and J lost 4, with 13 bases in between. This CDR3 reads CASTPFGGTEAFF. DNA of the CDR3: TGTGCCAGCACCCCCTTCGGGGGCACTGAAGCTTTCTTT.

CDR3 protein: CAILGGHTEAFF. CDR3 nucleotide sequence: TGTGCCATTCTCGGGGGGCACACTGAAGCTTTCTTT. The chain links TRBV6-5 to TRBJ1-1, with D possibly being TRBD1 (6 bases). CDR3 length equals 12 residues. Trimming removed 10 bases from V and 3 bases from J, with 12 bases in between. Germline CDR1 MNHEY, CDR2 SVGAGI.

V is TRBV2 and J is TRBJ1-6, with D possibly matching TRBD1 (5 bases). Germline lookup yields CDR1 SNHLY and CDR2 FYNNEI. This CDR3 is 13 amino acids long. V gave up 8 bases and J gave up 9 bases, with 14 bases separating them. CDR3: CASFREFGSPLHF. The CDR3 nucleotides read TGTGCCAGCTTCAGGGAATTTGGTTCACCCCTCCACTTT.

V and J are TRBV10-3 and TRBJ2-1; no definite D call. The V end was cut by 0 bases, the J end by 9 bases, with 3 bases between. The CDR3 length is 11 residues. Per the germline V gene, CDR1 is ENHRY and CDR2 is SYGVKD. The CDR3 is CAISESREQFF. The DNA of the CDR3 is TGTGCCATCAGTGAGTCCCGTGAGCAGTTCTTC.

The chain employs TRBV20-1 and TRBJ2-3; D call uncertain. CDR3 size: 11 residues. Germline V CDR1 and CDR2: DFQATT, SNEGSKA (reference sequence). V lost 2 bases, J lost 6 bases, and 6 bases lay in between. The CDR3 is CSARSEDTQYF. DNA of the CDR3: TGCAGTGCTAGAAGTGAGGATACGCAGTATTTT.

The chain has TRBV10-2 and TRBJ1-2, with TRBD1 matching 7 bases. The CDR3 is 12 residues long. Germline CDR1 is WSHSY and CDR2 is SAAADI. After removal of 10 bases from V and 7 bases from J, the junction contained 9 bases not matched to a gene. The CDR3 loop reads CATSEGARGYTF. CDR3 DNA sequence: TGCGCCACCTCCGAGGGGGCGCGTGGCTACACCTTC.

This chain joins TRBV7-9 and TRBJ1-1, with D possibly being TRBD1 (5 bases). Germline V gene data show CDR1 as SEHNR and CDR2 as FQNEAQ (reference sequence). The CDR3 totals 13 residues. Trimming removed 5 bases from V and 4 bases from J, with 11 bases in between. The CDR3 nucleotides are TGTGCCAGCAGCCCCAGGGTGGCCACTGAAGCTTTCTTT. Its translation is CASSPRVATEAFF.

V usage is TRBV7-9 and J usage is TRBJ1-2; TRBD1 matches 9 bases. Trimming at V came to 3 bases and at J to 6 bases, leaving 5 bases not matched to a gene. The CDR3 extends over 14 amino acids. Looked up from germline, CDR1 is SEHNR and CDR2 is FQNEAQ (reference sequence). CDR3 DNA: TGTGCCAGCAGCTTCGCCCGACAGGGGGATGGCTACACCTTC. Its protein product is CASSFARQGDGYTF.

J is TRBJ1-1 and V is TRBV25-1; D gene unclear. V was cut by 5 bases and J by 6 bases, with 13 bases left in between. This CDR3 region has 13 residues. Germline V gene lookup returns CDR1 MGHDK and CDR2 SYGVNS. The CDR3 here is CASSKDQRAEAFF. DNA for the CDR3: TGTGCCAGCAGTAAGGACCAGAGGGCTGAAGCTTTCTTT.

The chain employs TRBV6-5 and TRBJ1-1; D is ambiguous. Germline V CDR1 and CDR2: MNHEY, SVGAGI. V was trimmed by 10 bases and J by 4 bases, leaving 16 bases between them. This CDR3 is 13 amino acids long. The CDR3 DNA is TGTGCCACTCCGTCCCAGAGAGGCACTGAAGCTTTCTTT. Residues: CATPSQRGTEAFF.

The CDR3 region has the DNA TGTGCCAGCAGCTTGTCGTCTGCAGGGGAAGTTGCGAGATCACCCCTCCACTTT. This codes for CASSLSSAGEVARSPLHF. The V and J genes are TRBV5-5 and TRBJ1-6, with a tentative D call TRBD1 (6 bases). Trimming removed 1 base from V and 10 bases from J, with 24 bases in between. The germline V gene encodes CDR1 SGHKS and CDR2 YYEKEE (reference sequence). The CDR3 is made up of 18 amino acids.

The V call is TRBV19, the J call TRBJ1-6, with TRBD1 matching 9 bases. Germline values: CDR1 LNHDA, CDR2 SQIVND (reference sequence). V was pared by 6 bases and J by 0 bases, with 3 bases of the junction left unmatched. The CDR3 sequence is 16 residues long. This CDR3 reads CASRGQGSSYNSPLHF. The CDR3 nucleotides are TGTGCCAGTAGGGGACAGGGTAGCTCCTATAATTCACCCCTCCACTTT. The full variable domain, completed using reference TRBV19 and TRBJ1-6, is DGGITQSPKYLFRKEGQNVTLSCEQNLNHDAMYWYRQDPGQGLRLIYYSQIVNDFQKGDIAEGYSVSREKKESFPLTVTSAQKNPTAFYLCASRGQGSSYNSPLHFGNGTRLTVT.

The chain employs TRBV5-1 and TRBJ2-7; 8 nucleotides match TRBD2. V shed 2 bases and J 2 bases; nucleotides not matched to a gene: 3. Germline V lookup: CDR1 SGHRS, CDR2 YFSETQ. This CDR3 contains 14 residues. The CDR3 nucleotides read TGCGCCAGCAGCTTCGGGGGGGCCACCTACGAGCAGTACTTC. Translated: CASSFGGATYEQYF. Full variable domain (remainder filled in from reference TRBV5-1 and TRBJ2-7): KAGVTQTPRYLIKTRGQQVTLSCSPISGHRSVSWYQQTPGQGLQFLFEYFSETQRNKGNFPGRFSGRQFSNSRSEMNVSTLELGDSALYLCASSFGGATYEQYFGPGTRLTVT.

The chain has TRBV10-3 and TRBJ2-3; TRBD2 matches at 11 bases. Losses at the gene ends were 10 bases for V and 4 bases for J; bases not matched to a gene: 7. CDR3 length: 14 amino acids. Germline V gene data show CDR1 as ENHRY and CDR2 as SYGVKD. The CDR3 DNA reads TGTGCCACCGTGACTAGCGGGGCCGCAGATACGCAGTATTTT. Amino acids: CATVTSGAADTQYF.

The rearrangement joins TRBV9 to TRBJ1-1; a possible D gene is TRBD1 (6 bases). V lost 7 bases and J 3 bases, leaving 13 bases between the germline ends. The V gene's germline CDR1 is SGDLS and CDR2 YYNGEE. The CDR3 sequence is 13 residues long. CDR3: CASGQGLYTEAFF. CDR3 sequence (DNA): TGTGCCAGCGGGCAGGGGTTGTACACTGAAGCTTTCTTT.

V gene TRBV5-1 combines with J gene TRBJ2-1, with a tentative D call TRBD1 (5 bases). The CDR3 extends over 11 amino acids. Between the trimmed V and J ends, which lost 2 bases and 9 bases, there was a span of 6 bases. Germline CDR1 and CDR2: SGHRS and YFSETQ. The CDR3, as DNA: TGCGCCAGCAGCTTAGACAGTGAGCAGTTCTTC. It is translated as CASSLDSEQFF.